This paragraph reports one T cell receptor (beta chain). This sample also contains other DNA sequences that code for the same CDR3. Terminally differentiated effector memory CD45RA+ cells were left out of the naive CD8 fraction, which was CD45RO-negative and positively selected for CCR7. This entry belongs to a study of shared clonotypes between healthy human individuals. Assay: immunoSEQ multiplex PCR; the TCRdb copy retains only in-frame clones and omits some. Here the sample spans hundreds of thousands of clones, about 92% being singletons. Sequencing used naive CD8+ T cells sorted from blood. The sequence was obtained from a man under 40 in good health.

CDR3 residues: CASSLGQGADEQFF. In DNA, the CDR3 is TGCGCCAGCAGCTTGGGACAGGGGGCGGATGAGCAGTTCTTC. The chain combines TRBV5-1 with TRBJ2-1, with 10 bases matching TRBD1. Germline lookup yields CDR1 SGHRS and CDR2 YFSETQ. This CDR3 comprises 14 residues. Germline trimming cut 0 bases from V and 8 bases from J; bases unmatched to any gene: 2.